This TCR beta chain was recovered during a study of cytomegalovirus exposure and HLA in healthy donors. About the study: Of 300 to 500 genotyped donors, 75% to 90% grouped in the Caucasian-associated ancestry cluster.

Primers: 60 Vbeta forward and 13 Jbeta reverse. Data came from immunoSEQ multiplex PCR; TCRdb stores just in-frame clones and leaves some out. The top ten clones hold about 1.5% of a sample with some 190,000 clones, around 80% of them seen once. As for this clone: Its antigen is not known.

Study-wide findings and caveats: The study put 150 or so TCR beta chains on its list as cytomegalovirus-associated. Later on, an analysis tied 15,000 or so TCR beta sequences to HLA alleles at 0.05 false discovery rate. There were several of the most significant clusters that appeared linked to common viral pathogens in a later analysis.

In germline, CDR1 is SGHTA, CDR2 FQGNSA. Trimming cost V 4 bases and J 1 base, with 22 bases left between them. This CDR3 contains 18 residues. V and J are TRBV7-2 and TRBJ1-1; D perhaps matches TRBD1 (6 bases). Sequenced material: PBMCs. The receptor's source is a man younger than 30 in good health and CMV-seronegative. The CDR3 here is CASSSTSAGRGKNTEAFF. DNA for the CDR3: TGTGCCAGCAGCTCCACGAGCGCGGGGAGGGGGAAGAACACTGAAGCTTTCTTT. Combining the CDR3 with reference TRBV7-2 and TRBJ1-1 gives the whole variable domain GAGVSQSPSNKVTEKGKDVELRCDPISGHTALYWYRQSLGQGLEFLIYFQGNSAPDKSGLPSDRFSAERTGGSVSTLTIQRTQQEDSAVYLCASSSTSAGRGKNTEAFFGQGTRLTVV.